The clone carrying this TCR beta chain was counted only a few times. Its target is unknown. The individuals who served as donors were healthy Caucasians living in Russia, aged roughly 6 to 100. The data were taken from a study of blood T cells in healthy people across ages. Study-level points and caveats: Per million T cells, TCR beta diversity dropped about linearly as age rose.

Primed by a sample-barcoded 5' primer and a J-beta primer mix, a second PCR proceeded for 7 to 11 cycles. From each sample, at least 3 million paired-end reads containing CDR3 were obtained. Each CDR3 protein gets one entry after TCRdb re-called the 5' RACE reads with MiXCR. The sample yields more than 700,000 distinct CDR3 sequences, 46% seen once. Germline CDR1 reads MNHEY; CDR2 reads SVGEGT. This CDR3 has 14 amino acids. The J gene is TRBJ2-5, the V gene TRBV6-2 or TRBV6-3, with D possibly TRBD2 on 6 matching bases. The J call is in doubt because the DNA end fits TRBJ2-7 better. The receptor was isolated from a man of 80 years or more in good health. Sequencing was done on a sample of blood. CDR3 loop: CASSYSGGNHEQYF. CDR3 bases: TGTGCCAGCAGTTACTCCGGGGGAAACCACGAGCAGTACTTC.